A single sample is the source of the 32 T cell receptor beta chains below, sequenced in a study of blood T cell repertoires in COVID-19. Only in-frame clones appear in the TCRdb table, and some are missing; sequencing was by immunoSEQ multiplex PCR. The data contain 100,000 to 150,000 clones, approximately 90% of them seen just once; the ten biggest clones take up around 20%. The specimen was peripheral blood. The origin of the receptors is a man aged 45 to 65 with active or convalescent COVID-19.

This clone has a handful of counts. This chain joins TRBV30 and TRBJ2-3; 8 bases map to TRBD1. The germline CDR1 and CDR2 sequences are GTSNPN and SVGIG (reference sequence). This CDR3 comprises 11 residues. V trimming: 5 bases; J trimming: 12 bases; junction bases outside the gene matches: 7. CDR3 DNA: TGTGCCTGGGGGGGACAGGCCCGTCAGTATTTT. Translation gives CAWGGQARQYF. Full variable domain (rest looked up from reference TRBV30 and TRBJ2-3): SQTIHQWPATLVQPVGSPLSLECTVEGTSNPNLYWYRQAAGRGLQLLFYSVGIGQISSEVPQNLSASRPQDRQFILSSKKLLLSDSGFYLCAWGGQARQYFGPGTRLTVL.

The chain couples TRBV11-2 to TRBJ1-6; D remains unclear. The CDR3 is made up of 12 amino acids. Trimming took 5 bases from V and 11 from J, leaving 10 bases between them. Germline V gene data show CDR1 as SGHAT and CDR2 as FQNNGV. The CDR3 loop is CASSPPGAPLHF. Written as DNA, the CDR3 is TGTGCCAGCAGCCCACCTGGAGCACCCCTCCACTTT.

This clone was seen only once. This sequence joins TRBV12-3 or TRBV12-4 and TRBJ2-3; no clear D gene. The V gene lost 3 bases and the J gene lost 6 bases, with 7 bases spanning the gap. The CDR3 sequence is 12 residues long. The CDR3 region has the DNA TGTGCCAGCAGTTTTTCGTCGGATACGCAGTATTTT. This encodes CASSFSSDTQYF.

V gene TRBV27 combines with J gene TRBJ1-1; the D is unclear. This CDR3 contains 13 residues. The V gene's germline CDR1 is MNHEY and CDR2 SMNVEV (reference sequence). The V gene lost 6 bases and the J gene lost 0 bases, with 8 bases spanning the gap. CDR3 bases: TGTGCCAGCAGACCTACGGTGAACACTGAAGCTTTCTTT. Translation: CASRPTVNTEAFF.

The chain employs TRBV11-1 and TRBJ2-1; D is unclear. In germline, CDR1 is SGHAT, CDR2 FQDESV (reference sequence). V gave up 5 bases and J gave up 4 bases, with 15 bases separating them. The CDR3 has 15 residues. CDR3 DNA: TGTGCCAGCAGCCGTAGAAGACTCACATACAATGAGCAGTTCTTC. Protein: CASSRRRLTYNEQFF.

The chain uses TRBV7-8 and TRBJ1-3; 10 bases match TRBD1. V shed 8 bases, J shed 6 bases, and the junction held 7 bases outside the gene matches. This CDR3 has 14 amino acids. Germline V gives CDR1 SGHVS, CDR2 FQNEAQ. The CDR3 region has the DNA TGTGCCAGCGTGGACAGGGGGGGAGAAAACACCATATATTTT. Translating gives CASVDRGGENTIYF.

The genes are TRBV28 and TRBJ2-7, with 9 bases matching TRBD1. With V trimmed by 5 bases and J by 7 bases, 9 bases remained unmatched. The CDR3 totals 14 residues. Germline values: CDR1 MDHEN, CDR2 SYDVKM. Here the CDR3 DNA reads TGTGCCAGCAGTAGGACAGGGGATAACTGGGAGCAGTACTTC. Translating gives CASSRTGDNWEQYF.

This chain joins TRBV5-6 and TRBJ1-1; D may be TRBD1 (6 bases). Germline V gives CDR1 SGHDT, CDR2 YYEEEE. CDR3 length: 19 residues. The germline V and J ends were trimmed by 4 bases and 0 bases, with 25 bases remaining between them. The DNA for the CDR3 is TGTGCCAGCAGCCAGCTACAGGGAAAATTTGATAACATGAACACTGAAGCTTTCTTT. The encoded protein is CASSQLQGKFDNMNTEAFF.

This rearrangement joins TRBV19 to TRBJ1-5, with D tentatively TRBD1 (5 bases). Germline CDR1 LNHDA, CDR2 SQIVND (reference sequence). The CDR3 contains 15 residues. Trimming removed 3 bases at V and 6 bases at J, with 15 bases between. CDR3 amino acids: CASSIFDSAGQPQHF. The CDR3 coding sequence is TGTGCCAGTAGTATTTTTGACAGCGCAGGTCAGCCCCAGCATTTT.

Only one count was recorded for this clone. CDR3 loop: CASSVGPNTEAFF. In DNA, the CDR3 is TGTGCCAGCAGCGTGGGGCCGAACACTGAAGCTTTCTTT. The genes are TRBV5-6 and TRBJ1-1; TRBD1 is a possible D gene (5 bases). This CDR3 comprises 13 residues. V dropped 4 bases and J dropped 1 base, with 8 bases sitting between them. CDR1 and CDR2 from the germline V gene are SGHDT and YYEEEE.

The chain links TRBV27 to TRBJ2-2; no reliable D call. The CDR3 covers 15 residues. Germline-derived CDR1 and CDR2 are MNHEY and SMNVEV (reference sequence). Trimming left V 8 bases short and J 0 bases short, with 13 bases between. CDR3 sequence: CASRRIPSNTGELFF. Here the CDR3 DNA reads TGTGCCAGCCGGCGGATACCATCGAACACCGGGGAGCTGTTTTTT.

V gene TRBV5-1 combines with J gene TRBJ2-2; a possible D gene is TRBD2 (5 bases). V lost 0 bases, J lost 6 bases, and 15 bases lay in between. CDR3 length: 16 amino acids. CDR1 is SGHRS and CDR2 is YFSETQ in the germline V gene. The chain's CDR3 is CASSLGVAFLAGELFF. CDR3 nucleotides: TGCGCCAGCAGCTTGGGGGTAGCGTTCTTAGCCGGGGAGCTGTTTTTT.

The gene calls are TRBV28 and TRBJ2-3, with D perhaps matching TRBD2 (6 bases). Germline V CDR1 and CDR2: MDHEN, SYDVKM. V was cut by 4 bases and J by 5 bases, with 19 bases left in between. The CDR3 runs to 16 residues. The CDR3 DNA sequence: TGTGCCAGCAGTTCAGGGAGGAGGGTGGGATTAGATACGCAGTATTTT. Its protein product is CASSSGRRVGLDTQYF.

CDR3 region: CASSFSSGGNQPQHF. The CDR3 nucleotides read TGTGCCAGCAGTTTTTCTTCGGGGGGCAATCAGCCCCAGCATTTT. The chain joins TRBV27 to TRBJ1-5, with a possible D match to TRBD1 (5 bases). V was trimmed by 3 bases and J by 2 bases, leaving 11 bases between them. The germline CDR1 and CDR2 sequences are MNHEY and SMNVEV (reference sequence). The CDR3 is 15 residues long.

The rearrangement joins TRBV25-1 to TRBJ2-7; 7 bases fit TRBD1. CDR1 MGHDK and CDR2 SYGVNS come from the germline V gene. The length of the CDR3 is 13 residues. The junction had 9 bases not matched to a gene; V was cut back by 4 bases and J by 9 bases. CDR3 sequence reads: CASSVLQGVGQYF. The CDR3 region has the DNA TGTGCCAGCAGTGTTCTTCAGGGGGTAGGGCAGTACTTC.

The V and J genes are TRBV5-1 and TRBJ1-1, with 7 bases fitting TRBD1. Germline trimming cut 4 bases from V and 5 bases from J; bases unmatched to any gene: 14. CDR1 and CDR2 (germline): SGHRS, YFSETQ. The CDR3 totals 16 residues. The CDR3 protein is CASSGDLGQAGTEAFF. The CDR3 DNA reads as TGCGCCAGCAGCGGTGATCTCGGACAGGCTGGAACTGAAGCTTTCTTT.

This rearrangement joins TRBV27 to TRBJ2-2; the D is unclear. V was trimmed by 2 bases and J by 5 bases, leaving 9 bases between them. The CDR3 is 14 amino acids. The germline V gene has CDR1 MNHEY and CDR2 SMNVEV (reference sequence). DNA of the CDR3: TGTGCCAGCAGTTTAGAGACACCAACCGGGGAGCTGTTTTTT. As protein: CASSLETPTGELFF.

The chain combines TRBV6-1 with TRBJ1-4; TRBD1 might be the D (5 bases). The CDR3 is 16 amino acids. Germline V CDR1 and CDR2: MNHNS, SASEGT. V lost 2 bases and J 8 bases, leaving 18 bases between the germline ends. CDR3 protein: CASSEIMGRGNEKLFF. CDR3 in DNA: TGTGCCAGCAGTGAAATTATGGGGCGCGGAAACGAAAAACTGTTTTTT.

The V and J genes are TRBV3-1 (or the pseudogene TRBV3-2) and TRBJ2-5; D unclear. This CDR3 spans 12 amino acids. Germline-derived CDR1 and CDR2 are LGHDT and YNNKEL (reference sequence). Trimming cost V 2 bases and J 8 bases, with 9 bases left between them. CDR3 in amino acids: CASSQIPLTQYF. CDR3 bases: TGTGCCAGCAGCCAAATACCACTTACCCAGTACTTC.

The chain has TRBV9 and TRBJ2-2; D remains unclear. The germline V and J ends were trimmed by 0 bases and 0 bases, with 3 bases remaining between them. Germline CDR1 reads SGDLS; CDR2 reads YYNGEE. The CDR3 sequence is 14 residues long. CDR3: CASSVDTNTGELFF. The CDR3 coding sequence is TGTGCCAGCAGCGTAGACACGAACACCGGGGAGCTGTTTTTT.

J is TRBJ1-3 and V is TRBV10-2, with 8 bases identical to TRBD1. The V and J ends lost 3 bases and 0 bases, in that order; junction bases with no gene match: 13. Germline CDR1 WSHSY, CDR2 SAAADI. The CDR3 runs 19 residues. The CDR3 sequence is CASSENRGSAGSSGNTIYF. Written as DNA, the CDR3 is TGCGCCAGCAGTGAAAACAGGGGGTCAGCGGGGAGCTCTGGAAACACCATATATTTT.

V and J are TRBV29-1 and TRBJ1-5; weak D call: TRBD1 (6 bases). The V and J ends lost 6 bases and 1 base respectively, with 16 bases between them. This CDR3 has 15 residues. Germline V lookup: CDR1 SQVTM, CDR2 ANQGSEA. CDR3 DNA sequence: TGCAGCGTGGGGGCCGGTAGGGGCAGCAATCAGCCCCAGCATTTT. Translated, it gives CSVGAGRGSNQPQHF.

The chain has TRBV24-1 and TRBJ1-2; 7 bases map to TRBD1. CDR3 length: 15 residues. V trimming: 3 bases; J trimming: 3 bases; junction bases outside the gene matches: 6. Germline loops: CDR1 KGHDR, CDR2 SFDVKD. The CDR3 DNA reads as TGTGCCACCAGTGATGTCTCGACAGGGCACTATGGCTACACCTTC. Its translation is CATSDVSTGHYGYTF.

The CDR3 DNA reads TGTGCCTCGGGACTAGCGGGAGGGACTGGGGCCAACGTCCTGACTTTC. Translating it yields CASGLAGGTGANVLTF. The chain recombines TRBV30 with TRBJ2-6, with TRBD2 identical over 16 bases. Germline V gives CDR1 GTSNPN, CDR2 SVGIG (reference sequence). This CDR3 has 16 amino acids. J was trimmed by 2 bases and V by 7 bases; bases with no gene match: 2.

The rearrangement uses TRBV5-8 and TRBJ1-3; the D is unclear. V lost 0 bases to trimming and J lost 0 bases, with 10 bases between them. The CDR3 sequence is 16 residues long. Germline loops: CDR1 SGHTS, CDR2 YDEGEE. The CDR3 here is CASSLDGTYSGNTIYF. CDR3 bases: TGTGCCAGCAGCTTGGATGGCACATACTCTGGAAACACCATATATTTT. Using reference TRBV5-8 and TRBJ1-3 for the parts outside the CDR3, the full variable domain is EAGVTQSPTHLIKTRGQQATLRCSPISGHTSVYWYQQALGLGLQFLLWYDEGEERNRGNFPPRFSGRQFPNYSSELNVNALELEDSALYLCASSLDGTYSGNTIYFGEGSWLTVV.

This chain uses TRBV20-1 with TRBJ2-3; the match to TRBD2 covers 12 bases. The CDR3 totals 14 residues. From germline, CDR1 is DFQATT and CDR2 SNEGSKA (reference sequence). V shed 3 bases, J shed 11 bases, and the junction held 9 bases outside the gene matches. The CDR3 loop is CSASMASGGEKQYF. The CDR3 bases are TGCAGTGCTAGTATGGCTAGCGGGGGGGAGAAGCAGTATTTT.

The J gene is TRBJ2-2, the V gene TRBV10-1, with D possibly being TRBD2 (6 bases). Germline V gene sequence: CDR1 WNHNN, CDR2 SYGVQD (reference sequence). Trimming cost V 2 bases and J 2 bases, with 18 bases left between them. This CDR3 is built from 18 residues. The CDR3 DNA reads TGCGCCAGCAGTGAGGCACCGCCCTGGGGGGTAAACACCGGGGAGCTGTTTTTT. It yields the protein CASSEAPPWGVNTGELFF.

The chain links TRBV5-1 to TRBJ1-3, with D hard to call. From germline, CDR1 is SGHRS and CDR2 YFSETQ. V lost 0 bases and J lost 0, with 10 bases in between. The CDR3 extends over 16 amino acids. The CDR3 spells CASSLEGRGSGNTIYF. Written as DNA, the CDR3 is TGCGCCAGCAGCTTGGAAGGGAGAGGCTCTGGAAACACCATATATTTT.

This clone was observed a few times. The V call is TRBV28, the J call TRBJ2-1, with 7 bases that match TRBD2. The germline CDR1 and CDR2 sequences are MDHEN and SYDVKM. The J segment lost 6 bases and the V segment lost 8 bases, leaving 7 bases of the junction unmatched. This CDR3 is 13 amino acids long. The CDR3 here is CASGASGLNEQFF. The CDR3 DNA reads TGTGCCAGCGGGGCTAGCGGCCTCAATGAGCAGTTCTTC.

This chain joins TRBV19 and TRBJ2-3; 8 nucleotides agree with TRBD1. The J segment lost 0 bases and the V segment lost 6 bases, leaving 5 bases of the junction unmatched. The CDR3 consists of 15 residues. Germline CDR1 LNHDA, CDR2 SQIVND (reference sequence). This CDR3 reads CASRSGQGSTDTQYF. The DNA of the CDR3 is TGTGCCAGTAGATCAGGACAGGGAAGCACAGATACGCAGTATTTT. Full variable domain (remainder filled in from reference TRBV19 and TRBJ2-3): DGGITQSPKYLFRKEGQNVTLSCEQNLNHDAMYWYRQDPGQGLRLIYYSQIVNDFQKGDIAEGYSVSREKKESFPLTVTSAQKNPTAFYLCASRSGQGSTDTQYFGPGTRLTVL.

This sequence joins TRBV2 and TRBJ2-7, with 8 bases identical to TRBD1. Germline CDR1 reads SNHLY; CDR2 reads FYNNEI. Germline trimming cut 6 bases from V and 6 bases from J; bases unmatched to any gene: 10. The CDR3 extends over 14 amino acids. The CDR3 coding sequence is TGTGCCAGCAGCGACCAAGCGACAGGGGCCGAGCAGTACTTC. It specifies CASSDQATGAEQYF.

V gene TRBV10-3 combines with J gene TRBJ2-2; D remains ambiguous. Trimming removed 0 bases from V and 6 bases from J, with 5 bases in between. The CDR3 spans 13 residues. Per germline, CDR1 ENHRY and CDR2 SYGVKD. CDR3 sequence reads: CAISESVAGELFF. The CDR3 nucleotides read TGTGCCATCAGTGAGTCTGTCGCCGGGGAGCTGTTTTTT.